The rows below give T cell receptor beta chains drawn from one sample of a study of cytomegalovirus exposure and HLA in healthy donors. Libraries were prepared by immunoSEQ multiplex PCR; TCRdb keeps only in-frame clonotypes and omits some of them. The sample lists about 70,000 clones; about nine tenths were seen once. Input material: PBMCs. These receptors came from a woman younger than 45 in good health and CMV-seronegative. Each CDR3 is given with its conserved first and last residue. The D gene is left open where the match is weak. Size tells how often a clone was seen (once, few, many) or the class of an expanded clone, and some rows leave it out.

v_gene	d_gene	j_gene	abundance	CDR3nt	CDR3aa
TRBV6-1	TRBD1	TRBJ1-2	NA	TGTGCCAGCAGTGAGACAGGGGGAGTCTATGGCTACACCTTC	CASSETGGVYGYTF
TRBV27	NA	TRBJ1-5	NA	TGTGCCAGCAGTTCCCGACACCGGGATCACCAGCATTTT	CASSSRHRDHQHF
TRBV18	NA	TRBJ2-7	NA	TGTGCCAGCTCACCAGCAGGGTATGGGGAGCAGTACTTC	CASSPAGYGEQYF
TRBV5-6	NA	TRBJ1-4	few	TGTGCCAGCAGCCCCCCGCGGTCAACTAATGAAAAACTGTTTTTT	CASSPPRSTNEKLFF
TRBV7-8	TRBD1	TRBJ2-2	NA	TGTGCCAGCAGCTTGCACCGGGACAGGGGGCCCGGGGAGCTGTTTTTT	CASSLHRDRGPGELFF
TRBV28	TRBD1	TRBJ1-4	NA	TGTGCCAGCAGTCCCTCCGGGACAGCTAATGAAAAACTGTTTTTT	CASSPSGTANEKLFF
TRBV5-1	TRBD2	TRBJ2-1	few	TGCGCCAGCAGCTTGGACCCTAGCGGGATCTACAATGAGCAGTTCTTC	CASSLDPSGIYNEQFF
TRBV12-5	TRBD1	TRBJ1-2	NA	TGTGCTAGTGGTTCACCGACAGGGCGCTATGGCTACACCTTC	CASGSPTGRYGYTF
TRBV7-2	TRBD1	TRBJ2-4	NA	TGTGCCAGCAGCTTGACAGGGGGGTCGGGCATTCAGTACTTC	CASSLTGGSGIQYF
TRBV30	NA	TRBJ1-1	NA	TGTGCCTGGAATCAGGGATTTGACACTGAAGCTTTCTTT	CAWNQGFDTEAFF
TRBV19	TRBD1	TRBJ1-3	NA	TGTGCCAGTAGTATCTGGACAGGGCTTGGAAACACCATATATTTT	CASSIWTGLGNTIYF
TRBV29-1	NA	TRBJ2-1	once	TGCAGCGTTGAACCAGGGCGAGGCTCCTACAATGAGCAGTTCTTC	CSVEPGRGSYNEQFF
TRBV6-1	TRBD1	TRBJ1-1	NA	TGTGCCAGCAGTGAATCGAGACAGGGAGGCACTGAAGCTTTCTTT	CASSESRQGGTEAFF
TRBV28	TRBD2	TRBJ2-7	NA	TGTGCCAGCAGTTTATTGTCTAGCGGGTTGTTCTACGAGCAGTACTTC	CASSLLSSGLFYEQYF
TRBV5-1	NA	TRBJ2-7	NA	TGCGCCAGCAGCTTCCGACTAGTAAGCGAGCAGTACTTC	CASSFRLVSEQYF
TRBV11-2	NA	TRBJ1-2	NA	TGTGCCAGCAGCTCCGGGACTTCCTATGGCTACACCTTC	CASSSGTSYGYTF
TRBV19	NA	TRBJ2-5	NA	TGTGCCAGTAGTGCCAAACAGGGCCACGCGGGAGAGACCCAGTACTTC	CASSAKQGHAGETQYF
TRBV13	NA	TRBJ2-7	NA	TGTGCCAGCAGCCGAAGCGGGCTAAACTCCTACGAGCAGTACTTC	CASSRSGLNSYEQYF
TRBV7-2	TRBD2	TRBJ2-1	NA	TGTGCCAGCAGCTTGGGACTAGCGTATGGTGAGCAGTTCTTC	CASSLGLAYGEQFF
TRBV18	NA	TRBJ1-5	NA	TGTGCCAGCTCACCGGAGGGCAATCAGCCCCAGCATTTT	CASSPEGNQPQHF
TRBV27	NA	TRBJ1-2	NA	TGTGCCAGCAGGCGGACAGTCCGAGGGGGCTACACCTTC	CASRRTVRGGYTF
TRBV7-2	TRBD2	TRBJ2-4	NA	TGTGCCAGCAGCCAAGCGGGACTAGCCGAAAACATTCAGTACTTC	CASSQAGLAENIQYF
TRBV19	TRBD2	TRBJ2-2	NA	TGTTCGGAATACCGATTTATAGCGGGAGCCCCGAACACCGGGGAGCTGTTTTTT	CSEYRFIAGAPNTGELFF
TRBV28	NA	TRBJ2-3	NA	TGTGCCAGCCTGAGGGCAGATACGCAGTATTTT	CASLRADTQYF
TRBV6-5	NA	TRBJ2-7	NA	TGTGCCAGCAGTTACGGCATCGACTATACGAGTTTGAACTTC	CASSYGIDYTSLNF
TRBV28	TRBD1	TRBJ2-7	NA	TGTGCCAGCAGTCCGTACAGGGGGGTCGAGCAGTACTTC	CASSPYRGVEQYF
TRBV19	NA	TRBJ2-1	NA	TGTGCCAGTACCCCTCTTGGGGGAGGTGACAATGAGCAGTTCTTC	CASTPLGGGDNEQFF
TRBV7-3	TRBD1	TRBJ2-2	once	TGTGCCAGCAGCGCCAAACGTAGGACAGGAGAAACCGGGGAGCTGTTTTTT	CASSAKRRTGETGELFF
TRBV5-6	NA	TRBJ2-1	NA	TGTGCCAGCAGCTTGCCCTCCAAGGGGTTCAGTGAGCAGTTCTTC	CASSLPSKGFSEQFF
TRBV28	TRBD2	TRBJ2-7	NA	TGTGCCAGCAGCCACAGGTCGGGAGGGTACGAGCAGTACTTC	CASSHRSGGYEQYF
TRBV6-1	NA	TRBJ2-1	NA	TGTGCCAGCAGTGATGGCGGGCAGCCCTACAATGAGCAGTTCTTC	CASSDGGQPYNEQFF
TRBV4-3	TRBD1	TRBJ1-4	few	TGCGCCAGCAGCCAAGATTGGGACAGGGGAGGGGAAAAACTGTTTTTT	CASSQDWDRGGEKLFF
TRBV5-6	NA	TRBJ1-2	NA	TGTGCCAGCAGCATAGGACTTTTGAACCACTTC	CASSIGLLNHF
TRBV27	NA	TRBJ2-6	few	TGTGCCAGCAGTTTACTCTCTGGGGCCAACGTCCTGACTTTC	CASSLLSGANVLTF
TRBV21-1	NA	TRBJ2-6	NA	TGTGCCAGCAGCAAAGGATTAGTGACAGGGGGCTACTCTGGGGCCAACGTCCTGACTTTC	CASSKGLVTGGYSGANVLTF
TRBV20-1	NA	TRBJ2-2	NA	TGCAGTGCTAGAAGCCTCGGGGAGCTGTTTTTT	CSARSLGELFF
TRBV7-2	TRBD2	TRBJ2-5	once	TGTGCCAGCAGCTTTTCCCTAGCGGGAGGCCAGGAGACCCAGTACTTC	CASSFSLAGGQETQYF
TRBV6-5	TRBD2	TRBJ2-4	NA	TGTGCCAGCAGCAGTAGCGGGAGGGCCTCAACCATTCAGTACTTC	CASSSSGRASTIQYF
TRBV5-4	TRBD1	TRBJ1-2	NA	TGTGCCAGCAGCTTCGCAGGGGGCGCGGATGGCTACACCTTC	CASSFAGGADGYTF
TRBV19	TRBD2	TRBJ2-5	NA	TGTGCCAGTAGCACCGGGACTAGCGGGAGTCAGGAGACCCAGTACTTC	CASSTGTSGSQETQYF
TRBV2	TRBD1	TRBJ2-1	NA	TGTGCCAGCATTTCCTCCGGGACAGGGGACGAGCAGTTCTTC	CASISSGTGDEQFF
TRBV9	NA	TRBJ1-1	NA	TGTGCCAGCAGCGTAGCGGCGGGGATGAACACTGAAGCTTTCTTT	CASSVAAGMNTEAFF
TRBV6-6	NA	TRBJ1-1	NA	TGTGCCAGCAGTTGGGACATGGCCCGAACTGAAGCTTTCTTT	CASSWDMARTEAFF
TRBV7-2	TRBD1	TRBJ2-7	NA	TGTGCCAGCAGCTCATCAGGGGGCTACGAGCAGTACTTC	CASSSSGGYEQYF
TRBV4-3	TRBD2	TRBJ2-7	NA	TGCGCCAGCAGCCAAGATCATCGGGAGGGGCCCTACGAGCAGTACTTC	CASSQDHREGPYEQYF
TRBV9	TRBD1	TRBJ1-1	NA	TGTGCCAGCAGCGACAGGACAGGGCTGTTCTTT	CASSDRTGLFF
TRBV23-1	NA	TRBJ2-7	NA	TGCGCCAGCAGTGGGGCAGGGGATTCGACCTACGAGCAGTACTTC	CASSGAGDSTYEQYF
TRBV27	NA	TRBJ2-7	NA	TGTGCCAGCAGCCTCCTACCGAGTCAGGGCTACGAGCAGTACTTC	CASSLLPSQGYEQYF
TRBV6-5	NA	TRBJ2-2	few	TGTGCCAGCAGTTTAACCGGGTTTAACACCGGGGAGCTGTTTTTT	CASSLTGFNTGELFF
TRBV11-1	NA	TRBJ1-2	NA	TGTGCCAGCAGCTCCTCTAGGACATACCTTAACTATGGCTACACCTTC	CASSSSRTYLNYGYTF
TRBV28	NA	TRBJ2-2	NA	TGTGCCAGCAGTTTATTGCGGAACACCGGGGAGCTGTTTTTT	CASSLLRNTGELFF
TRBV29-1	NA	TRBJ2-3	NA	TGCAGCGGGAGGGACACAGGGGCCACAGATACGCAGTATTTT	CSGRDTGATDTQYF